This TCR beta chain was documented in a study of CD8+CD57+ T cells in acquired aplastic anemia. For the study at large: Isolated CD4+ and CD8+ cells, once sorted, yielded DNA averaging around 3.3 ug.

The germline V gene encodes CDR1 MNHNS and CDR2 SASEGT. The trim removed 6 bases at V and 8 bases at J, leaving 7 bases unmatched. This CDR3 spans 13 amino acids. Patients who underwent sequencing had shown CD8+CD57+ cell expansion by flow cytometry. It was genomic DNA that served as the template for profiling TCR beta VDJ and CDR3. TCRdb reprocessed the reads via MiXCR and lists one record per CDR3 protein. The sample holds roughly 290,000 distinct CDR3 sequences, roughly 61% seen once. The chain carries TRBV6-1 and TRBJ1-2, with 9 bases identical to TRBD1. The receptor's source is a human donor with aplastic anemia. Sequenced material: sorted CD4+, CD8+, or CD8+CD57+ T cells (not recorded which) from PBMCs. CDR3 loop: CASSAGTGLGYTF. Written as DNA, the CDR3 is TGTGCCAGCAGCGCCGGGACAGGGTTGGGCTACACCTTC.